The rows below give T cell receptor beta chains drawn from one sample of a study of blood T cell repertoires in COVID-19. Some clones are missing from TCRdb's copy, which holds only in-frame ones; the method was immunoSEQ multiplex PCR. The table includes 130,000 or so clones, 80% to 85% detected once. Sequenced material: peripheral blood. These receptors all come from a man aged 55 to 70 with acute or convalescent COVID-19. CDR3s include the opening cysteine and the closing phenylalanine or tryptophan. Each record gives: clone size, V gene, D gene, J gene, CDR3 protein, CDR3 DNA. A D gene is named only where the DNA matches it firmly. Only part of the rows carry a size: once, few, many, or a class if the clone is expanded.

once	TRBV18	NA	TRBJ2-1	CASSPPAYNEQFF	TGTGCCAGCTCCCCTCCCGCCTACAATGAGCAGTTCTTC
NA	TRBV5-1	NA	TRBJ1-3	CASSLVPGSERNTIYF	TGCGCCAGCAGCTTGGTTCCAGGATCGGAACGAAACACCATATATTTT
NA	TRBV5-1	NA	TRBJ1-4	CASSPTDTGHEKLFF	TGCGCCAGCAGCCCGACGGACACAGGGCACGAAAAACTGTTTTTT
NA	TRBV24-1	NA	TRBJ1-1	CATSATRDSKAFF	TGTGCCACCAGTGCGACCCGGGACTCAAAAGCTTTCTTT
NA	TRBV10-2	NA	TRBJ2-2	CASRGTLANTGELFF	TGCGCCAGCAGGGGAACACTAGCAAACACCGGGGAGCTGTTTTTT
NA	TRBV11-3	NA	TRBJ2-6	CASSLDRRPSGANVLTF	TGTGCCAGCAGCTTAGATCGGAGACCCTCTGGGGCCAACGTCCTGACTTTC
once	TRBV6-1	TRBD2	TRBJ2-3	CASSDRGTSTDTQYF	TGTGCCAGCAGTGACCGCGGGACTAGTACAGATACGCAGTATTTT
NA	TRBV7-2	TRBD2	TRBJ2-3	CASSRGTSGGLVTDTQYF	TGTGCCAGCAGCCGGGGGACTAGCGGGGGGTTGGTCACAGATACGCAGTATTTT
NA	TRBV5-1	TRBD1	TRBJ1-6	CASSLLGQGDSPLHF	TGCGCCAGCAGCTTGCTGGGACAGGGCGATTCACCCCTCCACTTT
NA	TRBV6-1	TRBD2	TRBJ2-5	CASSAGTSGAIAQETQYF	TGTGCCAGCAGTGCTGGGACTAGCGGGGCTATAGCCCAAGAGACCCAGTACTTC
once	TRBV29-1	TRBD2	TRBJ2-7	CSVAGGNSYEQYF	TGCAGCGTGGCGGGGGGCAACTCCTACGAGCAGTACTTC
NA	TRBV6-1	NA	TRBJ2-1	CASSESTAYNEQFF	TGTGCCAGCAGTGAGTCGACAGCCTACAATGAGCAGTTCTTC
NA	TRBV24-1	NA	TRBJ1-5	CATSDLTGQPQHF	TGTGCCACCAGTGATTTGACGGGTCAGCCCCAGCATTTT
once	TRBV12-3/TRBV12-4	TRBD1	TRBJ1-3	CASSKGAGDTIYF	TGTGCCAGCAGTAAGGGGGCTGGCGACACCATATATTTT
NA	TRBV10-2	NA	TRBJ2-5	CASSTGETQYF	TGCGCCAGCAGTACGGGGGAGACCCAGTACTTC